A selection of T cell receptor beta chains follows, all from one sample in a study of PD-1 blockade in classical Hodgkin lymphoma. Using immunoSEQ multiplex PCR, the repertoire was profiled, and TCRdb retains in-frame clones only, with some absent. The data show roughly 100,000 clones, around 80% seen once. Sequencing was performed on peripheral blood mononuclear cells (PBMCs), taken before the fourth cycle of nivolumab. The receptors originated from a human donor with classical Hodgkin lymphoma. The CDR3 runs from the conserved cysteine through the conserved F or W. Fields, in order: V gene, J gene, CDR3 protein.

>TRBV19|TRBJ2-5
CASSSGTTGRQETQYF
>TRBV4-2|TRBJ2-1
CASSQDLLGLFSYNEQFF
>TRBV6-5|TRBJ2-7
CASTSLAGGSYEQYF
>TRBV5-1|TRBJ2-2
CASSLSGTGELFF
>TRBV7-2|TRBJ1-2
CASSLRRVDYGYTF
>TRBV27|TRBJ2-3
CASTSTGGWTDTQYF
>TRBV7-9|TRBJ1-3
CASSAGLAGNTIYF
>TRBV4-1|TRBJ1-1
CASSQDLARQYTEAFF
>TRBV7-9|TRBJ2-5
CASSPTSGRDQETQYF
>TRBV29-1|TRBJ1-2
CSVENPGQGSYGYTF
>TRBV5-1|TRBJ2-3
CASSYSGPNTDTQYF
>TRBV6-6|TRBJ2-7
CASSSALSSYEQYF
>TRBV28|TRBJ1-4
CASSSGTGSEKLFF
>TRBV4-3|TRBJ2-4
CASSQDQRVGGIQYF
>TRBV6-6|TRBJ2-1
CASSPSRPGGLNEQFF
>TRBV6-1|TRBJ2-7
CASKPTGYEQYF
>TRBV4-2|TRBJ1-3
CASSLNRSPGNTIYF
>TRBV29-1|TRBJ2-4
CSVVGAGTALAKNIQYF
>TRBV6-4|TRBJ2-1
CASSEVGGHEQFF
>TRBV4-3|TRBJ2-7
CASSQGASGNYEQYF
>TRBV7-3|TRBJ2-7
CASSLGSTGDEQYF
>TRBV6-6|TRBJ2-6
CASSRSHRGGANVLTF